Shown below are 25 T cell receptor beta chains from a single sample sequenced in a study of T-cell reconstitution after alpha-beta-depleted transplantation in children. Using unique molecular identifiers, the investigators prepared the TCRbeta library. A single record per CDR3 protein comes from TCRdb applying MiXCR to the PCR reads. The table records a few hundred thousand distinct CDR3 sequences, approximately 30% of them present only once. The sample consisted of PBMCs, taken before TCRalphabeta/CD19-depleted stem cell transplant. These receptors were obtained from a boy in the first two years of life with Wiskott-Aldrich syndrome, due to receive a stem cell transplant.

This clonotype appeared a few times. The CDR3 DNA is TGTGCCAGCAGCTTATTAAGGGTTACAGATACGCAGTATTTT. This codes for CASSLLRVTDTQYF. The chain employs TRBV7-3 and TRBJ2-3; D uncertain. The germline V and J ends were trimmed by 2 bases and 3 bases, with 9 bases remaining between them. The CDR3 spans 14 residues. Germline values: CDR1 SGHTA, CDR2 FQGTGA.

The genes are TRBV27 and TRBJ2-5; 11 nucleotides match TRBD2. Trimming removed 5 bases from V and 0 bases from J; junction bases left unmatched: 5. Germline V gives CDR1 MNHEY, CDR2 SMNVEV (reference sequence). The CDR3 is 16 amino acids. The CDR3 region has the DNA TGTGCCAGCAGTCCACTAGCGGGAGTGTACCAAGAGACCCAGTACTTC. Amino acid sequence: CASSPLAGVYQETQYF.

This clonotype was seen a handful of times. This chain connects TRBV27 to TRBJ2-3; 8 bases fit TRBD1. Germline trimming cut 8 bases from V and 6 bases from J; bases unmatched to any gene: 19. The CDR3 sequence is 17 residues long. Germline V gene lookup returns CDR1 MNHEY and CDR2 SMNVEV (reference sequence). For the CDR3, the DNA is TGTGCCAGCGGACACACCTTGGGCAGGGGGCGAGGGGATACGCAGTATTTT. Translation gives CASGHTLGRGRGDTQYF.

The sample holds a few counts of this clonotype. V is TRBV20-1 and J is TRBJ2-7; 7 bases align to TRBD1. This CDR3 spans 11 amino acids. Per the germline V gene, CDR1 is DFQATT and CDR2 is SNEGSKA (reference sequence). The V gene end was trimmed by 5 bases and the J gene end by 7 bases; junction bases not matched to a gene: 5. CDR3 DNA: TGCAGTGCTCTACAGGGGTGGGAGCAGTACTTC. Translating gives CSALQGWEQYF.

This clonotype was picked up a small number of times. V is TRBV14 and J is TRBJ2-1; 9 nucleotides line up with TRBD2. The V gene's germline CDR1 is SGHDN and CDR2 FVKESK. V lost 4 bases, J lost 0 bases, and 22 bases stayed unmatched. This CDR3 region has 22 residues. The CDR3 reads CASSPKDGVVSGRFTSYNEQFF. In DNA form, the CDR3 reads TGTGCCAGCAGCCCTAAAGATGGGGTGGTAAGCGGGAGGTTTACCTCCTACAATGAGCAGTTCTTC.

V is TRBV27 and J is TRBJ1-3; no firm D call. CDR3 length equals 15 residues. The germline V and J ends were trimmed by 0 bases and 4 bases, with 10 bases remaining between them. CDR1 MNHEY and CDR2 SMNVEV come from the germline V gene (reference sequence). The CDR3: CASSLSASNGNTIYF. CDR3 coding DNA: TGTGCCAGCAGTTTATCAGCTAGTAACGGAAACACCATATATTTT.

The V gene is TRBV6-5, the J gene TRBJ2-1; the D gene could be TRBD1 or TRBD2 (5 bases each). Germline V CDR1 and CDR2: MNHEY, SVGAGI. This CDR3 region has 15 residues. V lost 2 bases, J lost 8 bases, and 16 bases lay in between. For the CDR3, the DNA is TGTGCCAGCAGTTACCGACTTCCGGGACGGGATGAGCAGTTCTTC. Amino acid sequence: CASSYRLPGRDEQFF.

This chain links TRBV20-1 with TRBJ2-1; 10 bases match TRBD2. The junction had 8 bases not matched to a gene; V was cut back by 1 base and J by 5 bases. Germline lookup yields CDR1 DFQATT and CDR2 SNEGSKA (reference sequence). The CDR3 is made up of 16 amino acids. The CDR3 sequence: CSARGPAGGLDNEQFF. For the CDR3, the DNA is TGCAGTGCTAGAGGCCCAGCGGGAGGGCTGGACAATGAGCAGTTCTTC.

This clonotype has a handful of counts. The rearrangement uses TRBV24-1 and TRBJ2-2; 7 bases align to TRBD1. The germline gives CDR1 KGHDR, CDR2 SFDVKD. Trimming removed 2 bases from V and 1 base from J; junction bases left unmatched: 0. This CDR3 spans 15 amino acids. The CDR3 DNA reads as TGTGCCACCAGTGATTGGACAGGGAACACCGGGGAGCTGTTTTTT. Protein sequence: CATSDWTGNTGELFF.

This clonotype was seen a few times. This chain uses TRBV27 with TRBJ2-1, with a tentative D call TRBD1 (5 bases). The length of the CDR3 is 14 residues. The germline V gene encodes CDR1 MNHEY and CDR2 SMNVEV (reference sequence). Deletions cut 9 bases from V and 1 base from J, with 13 bases between. CDR3 sequence reads: CASMTAWSYNEQFF. Written as DNA, the CDR3 is TGTGCCAGTATGACAGCTTGGTCCTACAATGAGCAGTTCTTC.

The CDR3 sequence is CSAEGEGVAGNTIYF. In DNA form, the CDR3 reads TGCAGTGCCGAAGGGGAGGGGGTAGCAGGAAACACCATATATTTT. The J gene is TRBJ1-3, the V gene TRBV20-1; a possible D gene is TRBD1 (6 bases). This CDR3 comprises 15 residues. Trimming pared 6 bases from V and 4 bases from J, leaving 19 bases between. Germline CDR1 is DFQATT and CDR2 is SNEGSKA (reference sequence).

A few counts support this clonotype. The chain recombines TRBV5-1 with TRBJ1-1, with 10 bases that match TRBD1. The CDR3 contains 18 residues. V shed 4 bases, J shed 3 bases, and the junction held 15 bases outside the gene matches. The germline V gene has CDR1 SGHRS and CDR2 YFSETQ. The CDR3 DNA reads TGCGCCAGCAGCACCTTGACAGGGGGCTTTATGAAGGACACTGAAGCTTTCTTT. Translation gives CASSTLTGGFMKDTEAFF.

This clonotype was counted between two and nine times. This chain joins TRBV5-1 and TRBJ2-7, with TRBD1 as a possible D gene (6 bases). This CDR3 spans 16 amino acids. Germline CDR1 is SGHRS and CDR2 is YFSETQ. V was cut by 1 base and J by 4 bases, with 18 bases left in between. CDR3 nucleotides: TGCGCCAGCAGCTTGCTACAGGGAGAGGGGCCTTACGAGCAGTACTTC. It is translated as CASSLLQGEGPYEQYF.

The sample holds a few counts of this clonotype. The V gene is TRBV9, the J gene TRBJ2-1, with TRBD2 as a possible D gene (8 bases). Germline lookup yields CDR1 SGDLS and CDR2 YYNGEE. The CDR3 extends over 15 amino acids. V dropped 4 bases and J dropped 4 bases, with 15 bases sitting between them. The CDR3 loop is CASSIAGQSYNEQFF. The CDR3 nucleotides are TGTGCCAGCAGCATAGCGGGACAGTCGTACAATGAGCAGTTCTTC.

This clonotype was seen many times. One end of the junction does not line up with germline, which may come from a read error. V gene TRBV2 combines with J gene TRBJ2-5; D is perhaps TRBD2 (5 bases). CDR3 length: 12 amino acids. Germline V lookup: CDR1 SNHLY, CDR2 FYNNEI. The CDR3 DNA sequence: TGCGCCAGCAGTGAGTCGGGGGAGACCCAGTACTTC. This gives the protein CASSESGETQYF.

This sequence joins TRBV7-2 and TRBJ2-2; D may be TRBD1 or TRBD2 (5 bases each). Germline loops: CDR1 SGHTA, CDR2 FQGNSA. The CDR3 is 16 amino acids. Trimming took 4 bases from V and 1 from J, leaving 13 bases between them. The CDR3 here is CASSSSGTGNTGELFF. The CDR3 DNA reads TGTGCCAGCAGCTCCTCTGGGACGGGGAACACCGGGGAGCTGTTTTTT.

The CDR3 here is CATSREVAGMTQYF. The CDR3 coding sequence is TGTGCCACCAGCAGAGAAGTGGCAGGGATGACCCAGTACTTC. The chain has TRBV15 and TRBJ2-5; possibly TRBD1 for D (5 bases). The CDR3 spans 14 residues. Germline CDR1 is LNHNV and CDR2 is YYDKDF (reference sequence). The V end lost 0 bases, the J end lost 7 bases, and 12 bases lay between the germline ends.

In DNA, the CDR3 is TGTGCCAGTAGGTTCTCAGGGATCGGCAATCAGCCCCAGCATTTT. This gives the protein CASRFSGIGNQPQHF. The V call is TRBV19, the J call TRBJ1-5; tentatively, D is TRBD1 (5 bases). V was shortened by 6 bases and J by 2 bases, with 14 bases between the two germline ends. Per germline, CDR1 LNHDA and CDR2 SQIVND (reference sequence). CDR3 length equals 15 residues.

This clonotype was seen more than once but under ten times. The gene calls are TRBV15 and TRBJ2-6; D is ambiguous. The CDR3 contains 15 residues. Germline CDR1 reads LNHNV; CDR2 reads YYDKDF (reference sequence). The V end lost 0 bases, the J end lost 2 bases, and 5 bases lay between the germline ends. CDR3 in amino acids: CATSREGTGANVLTF. DNA for the CDR3: TGTGCCACCAGCAGAGAGGGAACTGGGGCCAACGTCCTGACTTTC. The full variable domain, its missing parts supplied by reference TRBV15 and TRBJ2-6, is DAMVIQNPRYQVTQFGKPVTLSCSQTLNHNVMYWYQQKSSQAPKLLFHYYDKDFNNEADTPDNFQSRRPNTSFCFLDIRSPGLGDTAMYLCATSREGTGANVLTFGAGSRLTVL.

The V call is TRBV7-2, the J call TRBJ2-5; TRBD2 matches 12 bases. The CDR3 runs to 17 residues. J was trimmed by 1 base and V by 0 bases; bases with no gene match: 3. Germline V gene lookup returns CDR1 SGHTA and CDR2 FQGNSA. The CDR3 protein is CASSLALAGGIQETQYF. DNA of the CDR3: TGTGCCAGCAGCTTAGCTCTAGCGGGAGGGATCCAAGAGACCCAGTACTTC.

The table lists this clonotype with a few counts. The chain links TRBV18 to TRBJ1-2, with TRBD1 matching over 7 bases. The CDR3 extends over 14 amino acids. The germline gives CDR1 KGHSH, CDR2 LQKENI. V was clipped by 0 bases and J by 3 bases; unmatched bases: 1. The CDR3 sequence: CASSPPGQDYGYTF. The CDR3 DNA sequence: TGTGCCAGCTCACCACCCGGACAGGACTATGGCTACACCTTC.

The genes are TRBV10-3 and TRBJ1-2; D is undetermined. Germline CDR1 reads ENHRY; CDR2 reads SYGVKD. Between the trimmed V and J ends, which lost 2 bases and 6 bases, there was a span of 19 bases. The CDR3 sequence is 16 residues long. The CDR3 region has the DNA TGTGCCATCAGTGAGGCCAGACTGGGCGAAAGTGATGGCTACACCTTC. It translates to CAISEARLGESDGYTF.

This clonotype was detected a few times. The V gene is TRBV13, the J gene TRBJ1-3; D is unresolved. The CDR3 covers 17 residues. Between the trimmed V and J ends, which lost 2 bases and 4 bases, there was a span of 18 bases. In germline, CDR1 is PRHDT, CDR2 FYEKMQ (reference sequence). For the CDR3, the DNA is TGTGCCAGCAGCTTAAGGACCAAGGACTTCTCAGGAAACACCATATATTTT. It yields the protein CASSLRTKDFSGNTIYF.

This clonotype was detected many times. Sequence at one end of the junction differs from germline and may be a read error. CDR3 nucleotide sequence: TGCGCCAGCAGCTTGGGACAGGTCTACGAGCAGTACTTC. Amino acids: CASSLGQVYEQYF. The genes are TRBV7-9 and TRBJ2-7; TRBD1 matches at 8 bases. This CDR3 is 13 amino acids long. Germline CDR1 is SEHNR and CDR2 is FQNEAQ (reference sequence).

The gene calls are TRBV12-3 or TRBV12-4 and TRBJ2-1; 14 nucleotides align to TRBD2. The CDR3 extends over 18 amino acids. The V gene end was trimmed by 7 bases and the J gene end by 0 bases; junction bases not matched to a gene: 8. CDR3 amino acids: CASNRRTSGGSSYNEQFF. In nucleotides, the CDR3 is TGTGCCAGCAACCGCCGGACTAGCGGGGGGAGCTCCTACAATGAGCAGTTCTTC.